The 16 T cell receptor beta chains listed next were all sequenced from one sample in a study of CD8 T cells in ankylosing spondylitis. Points from the study as a whole: A TCR beta motif of under 10 highly homologous variants appeared characteristic of ankylosing spondylitis blood.

TCRdb re-called the 5' RACE reads through MiXCR, storing one row per CDR3 protein. The sample consists of about 330,000 distinct CDR3 sequences, 7.5% to 9% of them appearing once. Antigen specificity for these receptors is unknown. The sequenced sample was blood, either unsorted or a sorted T cell fraction (not recorded which). The receptors derive from a male donor with ankylosing spondylitis.

This chain links TRBV27 with TRBJ2-2; D not resolved. The germline V and J ends were trimmed by 3 bases and 7 bases, with 18 bases remaining between them. The CDR3 has 16 residues. CDR1 MNHEY and CDR2 SMNVEV come from the germline V gene (reference sequence). Written as DNA, the CDR3 is TGTGCCAGCAGTTTGACGATCCCGGGTTTTGGCGGGGAGCTGTTTTTT. This encodes CASSLTIPGFGGELFF.

This clonotype occurred a few times. This chain links TRBV14 with TRBJ2-1; perhaps TRBD1 as D (5 bases). Trimming shortened V by 2 bases and J by 2 bases, and 19 bases separated the two germline ends. CDR1 is SGHDN, CDR2 FVKESK, per germline. The CDR3 is 18 amino acids. DNA of the CDR3: TGTGCCAGCAGCCAAAGGCCTTCCTACTTGGGGCCCTACAATGAGCAGTTCTTC. Amino acids: CASSQRPSYLGPYNEQFF.

The gene calls are TRBV7-9 and TRBJ2-7; TRBD1 aligns across 9 bases. The CDR3 is 15 amino acids. CDR1 is SEHNR and CDR2 is FQNEAQ in the germline V gene (reference sequence). J was trimmed by 1 base and V by 4 bases; bases with no gene match: 5. The CDR3 sequence is CASSSTGTGSYEQYF. Here the CDR3 DNA reads TGTGCCAGCAGCTCCACCGGGACAGGGTCCTACGAGCAGTACTTC.

This clonotype was counted between two and nine times. The gene calls are TRBV4-1 and TRBJ2-1; tentatively, D is TRBD1 (5 bases). Deletions cut 4 bases from V and 0 bases from J, with 10 bases between. Germline-derived CDR1 and CDR2 are MGHRA and YSYEKL. This CDR3 is 15 amino acids long. The CDR3 region has the DNA TGCGCCAGCAGCCCAAGACAGCGCTCCTACAATGAGCAGTTCTTC. It yields the protein CASSPRQRSYNEQFF.

The rearrangement joins TRBV12-3 or TRBV12-4 to TRBJ1-1; D is unclear. The V end lost 2 bases, the J end lost 6 bases, and 10 bases lay between the germline ends. CDR3 size: 13 residues. The CDR3: CASSLSGAAEAFF. The CDR3 nucleotides are TGTGCCAGCAGTTTAAGTGGTGCCGCTGAAGCTTTCTTT.

Many counts were recorded for this clonotype. The genes are TRBV4-3 and TRBJ2-7; D is ambiguous. CDR1 is LGHNA and CDR2 is YSLEER in the germline V gene. CDR3 length equals 13 residues. V lost 0 bases and J 2 bases, leaving 5 bases between the germline ends. CDR3 bases: TGCGCCAGCAGCCAAGATGGTGCCTACGAGCAGTACTTC. It translates to CASSQDGAYEQYF.

This clonotype was observed at least ten times. The rearrangement uses TRBV5-1 and TRBJ2-1; D is ambiguous. This CDR3 region has 12 residues. The germline V and J ends were trimmed by 0 bases and 12 bases, with 10 bases remaining between them. Germline CDR1 and CDR2: SGHRS and YFSETQ. The CDR3 DNA reads TGCGCCAGCAGCTTGGGACGACACCGGCAGTTCTTC. It specifies CASSLGRHRQFF.

This clonotype was observed many times. The chain joins TRBV5-1 to TRBJ1-6; 9 nucleotides match TRBD1. Per germline, CDR1 SGHRS and CDR2 YFSETQ. This CDR3 region has 16 residues. After removal of 4 bases from V and 10 bases from J, the junction contained 12 bases not matched to a gene. For the CDR3, the DNA is TGCGCCAGCAGCCTACCCGGGACAGGGAAGAGATCACCCCTCCACTTT. Translating it yields CASSLPGTGKRSPLHF. The whole variable domain, filled in from reference TRBV5-1 and TRBJ1-6, reads KAGVTQTPRYLIKTRGQQVTLSCSPISGHRSVSWYQQTPGQGLQFLFEYFSETQRNKGNFPGRFSGRQFSNSRSEMNVSTLELGDSALYLCASSLPGTGKRSPLHFGNGTRLTVT.

The chain carries TRBV11-2 and TRBJ2-7; 7 nucleotides agree with TRBD2. The junction had 3 bases not matched to a gene; V was cut back by 5 bases and J by 2 bases. This CDR3 spans 13 amino acids. Germline V CDR1 and CDR2: SGHAT, FQNNGV. CDR3: CASSPSGPYEQYF. DNA for the CDR3: TGTGCCAGCAGCCCTAGCGGCCCCTACGAGCAGTACTTC. The complete variable domain, with remaining parts taken from reference TRBV11-2 and TRBJ2-7, reads EAGVAQSPRYKIIEKRQSVAFWCNPISGHATLYWYQQILGQGPKLLIQFQNNGVVDDSQLPKDRFSAERLKGVDSTLKIQPAKLEDSAVYLCASSPSGPYEQYFGPGTRLTVT.

This clonotype turned up a few times. V and J are TRBV6-5 and TRBJ2-7; TRBD1 matches at 10 bases. This CDR3 is 15 amino acids long. The V segment lost 0 bases and the J segment 6 bases; nucleotides outside the gene matches: 5. Germline V CDR1 and CDR2: MNHEY, SVGAGI. The CDR3 is CASSYSGTGVGEQYF. CDR3 bases: TGTGCCAGCAGTTACTCTGGGACAGGGGTTGGCGAGCAGTACTTC.

The chain employs TRBV6-1 and TRBJ1-4; D is undetermined. Germline values: CDR1 MNHNS, CDR2 SASEGT. The ends were cut back, 7 bases at V and 3 bases at J, with 12 bases in the middle. The CDR3 loop spans 14 amino acids. The CDR3 spells CASNRQAANEKLFF. The DNA for the CDR3 is TGTGCCAGCAACCGACAAGCGGCTAATGAAAAACTGTTTTTT.

This sequence joins TRBV20-1 and TRBJ2-3; 10 nucleotides agree with TRBD2. Germline V gene data show CDR1 as DFQATT and CDR2 as SNEGSKA (reference sequence). Trimming removed 6 bases from V and 4 bases from J; junction bases left unmatched: 16. The CDR3 extends over 17 amino acids. CDR3 residues: CSASPLLLAGAADTQYF. The CDR3 coding sequence is TGCAGTGCCAGCCCCCTTCTTCTAGCGGGAGCAGCAGATACGCAGTATTTT.

The chain recombines TRBV7-8 with TRBJ1-2; D is uncertain. This CDR3 comprises 14 residues. V lost 1 base and J 4 bases, leaving 10 bases between the germline ends. Germline CDR1 and CDR2: SGHVS and FQNEAQ. CDR3 region: CASSLGAAPYGYTF. For the CDR3, the DNA is TGTGCCAGCAGCTTAGGCGCGGCGCCCTATGGCTACACCTTC.

This clonotype was seen ten or more times. V and J are TRBV6-2 or TRBV6-3 and TRBJ2-7, with 7 positions matching TRBD2. Trimming removed 7 bases from V and 1 base from J; junction bases left unmatched: 4. CDR1 and CDR2 from the germline V gene are MNHEY and SVGEGT. The CDR3 has 13 amino acids. The DNA of the CDR3 is TGTGCCAGCAAGGCTAGCGGATCCTACGAGCAGTACTTC. Amino acids: CASKASGSYEQYF.

This chain links TRBV9 with TRBJ1-2; D not resolved. The V end lost 0 bases, the J end lost 3 bases, and 9 bases lay between the germline ends. CDR3 length equals 14 residues. The germline V gene has CDR1 SGDLS and CDR2 YYNGEE. CDR3 residues: CASSVGRADYGYTF. CDR3 nucleotides: TGTGCCAGCAGCGTAGGAAGGGCGGACTATGGCTACACCTTC.

This clonotype was detected ten times or more. The rearrangement links TRBV12-3 or TRBV12-4 to TRBJ1-5; 10 bases are shared with TRBD1. The CDR3 covers 15 residues. The V gene end was trimmed by 3 bases and the J gene end by 5 bases; junction bases not matched to a gene: 4. The CDR3 protein is CASSFNGQGDQPQHF. The CDR3 DNA follows: TGTGCCAGCAGTTTCAACGGACAGGGGGATCAGCCCCAGCATTTT.